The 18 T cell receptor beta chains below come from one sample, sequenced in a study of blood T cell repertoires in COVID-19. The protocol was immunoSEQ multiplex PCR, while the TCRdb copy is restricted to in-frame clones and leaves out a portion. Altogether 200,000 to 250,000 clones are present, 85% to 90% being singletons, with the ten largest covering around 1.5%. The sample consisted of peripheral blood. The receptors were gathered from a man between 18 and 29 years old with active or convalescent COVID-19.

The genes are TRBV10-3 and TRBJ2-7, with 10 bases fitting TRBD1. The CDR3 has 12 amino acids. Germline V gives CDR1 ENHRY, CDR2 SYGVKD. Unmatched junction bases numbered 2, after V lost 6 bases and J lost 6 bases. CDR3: CAIRTGGGEQYF. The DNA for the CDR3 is TGTGCCATCAGGACAGGGGGCGGCGAGCAGTACTTC.

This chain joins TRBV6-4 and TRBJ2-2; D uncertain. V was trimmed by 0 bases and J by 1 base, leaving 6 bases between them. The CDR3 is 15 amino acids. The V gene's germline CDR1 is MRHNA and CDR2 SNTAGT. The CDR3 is CASSDSLGNTGELFF. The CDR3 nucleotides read TGTGCCAGCAGTGACTCGCTAGGGAACACCGGGGAGCTGTTTTTT.

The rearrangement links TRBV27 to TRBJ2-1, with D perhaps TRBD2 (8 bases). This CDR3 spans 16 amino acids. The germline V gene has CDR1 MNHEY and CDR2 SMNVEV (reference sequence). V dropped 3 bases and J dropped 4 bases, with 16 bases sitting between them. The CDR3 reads CASSFHRGLVYNEQFF. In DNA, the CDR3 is TGTGCCAGCAGTTTTCACAGGGGACTAGTTTACAATGAGCAGTTCTTC.

CDR3 amino acids: CASSHQGGTGGEKLFF. The CDR3 coding sequence is TGTGCCAGCAGCCATCAAGGGGGGACAGGGGGCGAAAAACTGTTTTTT. The chain couples TRBV7-9 to TRBJ1-4; 12 positions agree with TRBD1. Trimming cost V 5 bases and J 8 bases; bases outside gene matches: 9. Germline CDR1 reads SEHNR; CDR2 reads FQNEAQ (reference sequence). The CDR3 contains 16 residues. The whole variable domain, filled in from reference TRBV7-9 and TRBJ1-4, reads DTGVSQNPRHKITKRGQNVTFRCDPISEHNRLYWYRQTLGQGPEFLTYFQNEAQLEKSRLLSDRFSAERPKGSFSTLEIQRTEQGDSAMYLCASSHQGGTGGEKLFFGSGTQLSVL.

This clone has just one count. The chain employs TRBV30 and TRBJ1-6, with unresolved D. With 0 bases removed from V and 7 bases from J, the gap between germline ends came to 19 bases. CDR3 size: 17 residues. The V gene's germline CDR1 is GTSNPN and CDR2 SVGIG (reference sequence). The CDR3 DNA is TGTGCCTGGAGTGTAGATGGCCCTCCCGCGGGGAATTCACCCCTCCACTTT. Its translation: CAWSVDGPPAGNSPLHF.

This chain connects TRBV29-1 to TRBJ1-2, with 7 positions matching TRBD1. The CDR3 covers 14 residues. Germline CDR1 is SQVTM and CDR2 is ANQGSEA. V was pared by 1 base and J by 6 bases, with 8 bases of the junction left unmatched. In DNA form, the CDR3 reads TGCAGCGTTGAAGCTGGGACAGAAGCCCATGGCTACACCTTC. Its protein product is CSVEAGTEAHGYTF.

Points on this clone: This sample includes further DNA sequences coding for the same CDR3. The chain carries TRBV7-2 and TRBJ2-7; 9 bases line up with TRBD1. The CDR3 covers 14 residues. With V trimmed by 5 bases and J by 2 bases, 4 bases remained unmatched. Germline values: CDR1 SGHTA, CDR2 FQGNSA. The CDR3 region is CASSPGQGPYEQYF. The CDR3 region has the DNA TGTGCCAGCAGCCCGGGACAGGGCCCCTACGAGCAGTACTTC.

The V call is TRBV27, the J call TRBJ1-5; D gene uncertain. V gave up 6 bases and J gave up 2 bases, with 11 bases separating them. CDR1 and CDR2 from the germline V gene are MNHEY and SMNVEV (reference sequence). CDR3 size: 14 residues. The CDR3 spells CASRPGSGNQPQHF. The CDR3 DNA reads TGTGCCAGCAGACCGGGGAGTGGCAATCAGCCCCAGCATTTT.

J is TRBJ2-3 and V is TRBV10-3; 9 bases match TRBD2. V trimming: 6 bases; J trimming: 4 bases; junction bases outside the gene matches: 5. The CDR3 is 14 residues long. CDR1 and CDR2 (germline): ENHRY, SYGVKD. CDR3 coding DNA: TGTGCCATCAGCATAGCGGGAGTGGCAGATACGCAGTATTTT. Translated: CAISIAGVADTQYF.

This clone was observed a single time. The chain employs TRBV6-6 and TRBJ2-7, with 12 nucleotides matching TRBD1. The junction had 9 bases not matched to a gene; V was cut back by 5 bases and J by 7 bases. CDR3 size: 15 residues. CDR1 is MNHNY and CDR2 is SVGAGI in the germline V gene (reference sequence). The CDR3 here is CASSTRDRGRWEQYF. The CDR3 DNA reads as TGTGCCAGCAGTACCCGGGACAGGGGGCGGTGGGAGCAGTACTTC.

Here the CDR3 DNA reads TGTGCCAGCAGCCCATCAGCGTCACCCCTCCACTTT. The encoded protein is CASSPSASPLHF. The chain combines TRBV7-2 with TRBJ1-6, with D hard to call. This CDR3 is 12 amino acids long. Trimming took 5 bases from V and 10 from J, leaving 9 bases between them. Per germline, CDR1 SGHTA and CDR2 FQGNSA.

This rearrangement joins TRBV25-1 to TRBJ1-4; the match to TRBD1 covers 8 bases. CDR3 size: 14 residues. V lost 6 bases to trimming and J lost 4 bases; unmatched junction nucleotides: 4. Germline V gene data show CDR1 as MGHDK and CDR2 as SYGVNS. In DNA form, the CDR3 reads TGTGCCAGCAGGCAGGGGGCGGGTAATGAAAAACTGTTTTTT. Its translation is CASRQGAGNEKLFF.

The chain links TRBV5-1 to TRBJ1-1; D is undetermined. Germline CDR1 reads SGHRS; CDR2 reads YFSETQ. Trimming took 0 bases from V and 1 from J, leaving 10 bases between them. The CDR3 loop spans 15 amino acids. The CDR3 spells CASSLGAAPNTEAFF. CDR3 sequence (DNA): TGCGCCAGCAGCTTGGGTGCGGCACCGAACACTGAAGCTTTCTTT.

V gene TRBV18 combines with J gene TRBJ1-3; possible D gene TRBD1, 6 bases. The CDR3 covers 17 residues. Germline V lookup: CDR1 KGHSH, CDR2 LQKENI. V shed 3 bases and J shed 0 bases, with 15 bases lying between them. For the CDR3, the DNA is TGTGCCAGCTCACCTCAACGGACAGCGATCTCTGGAAACACCATATATTTT. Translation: CASSPQRTAISGNTIYF.

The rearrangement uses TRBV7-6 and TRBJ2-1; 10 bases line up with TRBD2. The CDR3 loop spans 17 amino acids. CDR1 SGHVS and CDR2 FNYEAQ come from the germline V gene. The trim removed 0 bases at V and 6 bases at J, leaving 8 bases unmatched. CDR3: CASSLASASGRLNEQFF. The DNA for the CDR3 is TGTGCCAGCAGCTTAGCTTCGGCTAGCGGGAGACTCAATGAGCAGTTCTTC.

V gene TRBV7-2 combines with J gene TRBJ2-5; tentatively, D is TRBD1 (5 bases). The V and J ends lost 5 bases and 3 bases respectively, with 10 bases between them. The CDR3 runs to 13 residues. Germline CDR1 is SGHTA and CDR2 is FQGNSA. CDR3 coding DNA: TGTGCCAGCAGCCAGGGTCCGGAAGAGACCCAGTACTTC. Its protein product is CASSQGPEETQYF.

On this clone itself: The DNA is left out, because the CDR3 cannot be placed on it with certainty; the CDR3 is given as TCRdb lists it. Here the CDR3 reads CASSTSTGLNSPLHF. The V gene is TRBV25-1, the J gene TRBJ1-6; the D segment call TRBD1 is taken from the table without a DNA check. Germline loops: CDR1 MGHDK, CDR2 SYGVNS. The CDR3 adds up to 15 amino acids, both ends counted.

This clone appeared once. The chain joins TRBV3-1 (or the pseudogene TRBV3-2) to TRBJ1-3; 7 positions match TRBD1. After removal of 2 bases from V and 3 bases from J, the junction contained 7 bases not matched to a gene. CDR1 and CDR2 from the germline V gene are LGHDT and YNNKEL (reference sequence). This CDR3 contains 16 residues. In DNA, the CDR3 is TGTGCCAGCAGCCAAAGGGGGCGAGAACTTGGAAACACCATATATTTT. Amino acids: CASSQRGRELGNTIYF.